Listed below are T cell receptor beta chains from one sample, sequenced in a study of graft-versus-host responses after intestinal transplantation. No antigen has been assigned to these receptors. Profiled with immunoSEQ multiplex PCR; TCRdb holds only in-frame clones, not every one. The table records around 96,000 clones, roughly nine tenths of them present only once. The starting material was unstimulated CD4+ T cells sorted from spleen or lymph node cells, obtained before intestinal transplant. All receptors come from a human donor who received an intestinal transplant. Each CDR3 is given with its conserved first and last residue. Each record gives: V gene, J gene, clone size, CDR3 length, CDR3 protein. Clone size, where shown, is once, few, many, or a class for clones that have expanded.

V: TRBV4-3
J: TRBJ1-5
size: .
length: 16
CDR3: CASSQGWSGGGQPQHF

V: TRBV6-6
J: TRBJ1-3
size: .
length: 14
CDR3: CASSPQGTGNTIYF

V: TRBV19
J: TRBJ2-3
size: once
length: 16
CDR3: CASSIDLRDYVSTQYF

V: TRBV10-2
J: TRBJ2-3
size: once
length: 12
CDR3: CASGSRADTQYF

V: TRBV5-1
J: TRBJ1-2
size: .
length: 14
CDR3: CASSFQGGNYGYTF

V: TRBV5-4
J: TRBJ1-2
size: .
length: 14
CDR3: CASSPPDRLRGYTF

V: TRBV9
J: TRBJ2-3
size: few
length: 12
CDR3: CASSREADTQYF

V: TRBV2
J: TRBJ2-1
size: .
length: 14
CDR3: CASREGREYDEQFF

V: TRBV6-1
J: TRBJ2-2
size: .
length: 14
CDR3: CASAGQPNTGELFF

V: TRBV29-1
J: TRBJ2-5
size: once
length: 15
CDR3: CSVEGGLAGFETQYF

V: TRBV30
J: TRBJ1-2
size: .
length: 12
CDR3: CACRRGGYGYTF

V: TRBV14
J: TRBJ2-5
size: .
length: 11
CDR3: CASSLAGTTHF

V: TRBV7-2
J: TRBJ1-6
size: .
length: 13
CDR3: CASNRGVGSPLHF

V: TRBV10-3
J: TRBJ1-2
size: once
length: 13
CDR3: CAISDTSGGGYTF

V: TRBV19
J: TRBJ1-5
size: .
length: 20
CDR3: CASSIFPDGTGDYSNQPQHF

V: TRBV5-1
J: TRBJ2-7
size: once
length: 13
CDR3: CASSVTLGYEQYF

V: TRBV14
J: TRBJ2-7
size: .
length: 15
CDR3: CASSQPGQGSYEQYF

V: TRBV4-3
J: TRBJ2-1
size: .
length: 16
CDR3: CASSQIRSAGSAEQFF

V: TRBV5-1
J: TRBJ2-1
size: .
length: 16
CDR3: CASSPAGGAYYNEQFF

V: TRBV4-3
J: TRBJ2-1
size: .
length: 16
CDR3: CASSQAPGSGYNEQFF

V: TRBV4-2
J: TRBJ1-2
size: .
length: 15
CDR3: CASSQDWQGRRGYTF

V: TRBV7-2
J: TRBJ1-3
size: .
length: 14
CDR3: CASSLPGAGNTIYF

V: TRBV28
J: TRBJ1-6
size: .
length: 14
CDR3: CASRPRGAPSPLHF

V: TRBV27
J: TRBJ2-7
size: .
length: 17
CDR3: CASSSPGTTIVSYEQYF